This TCR beta chain was obtained from a study of technical replicates of blood from a handful of donors. The CDR3 has 13 residues. Per germline, CDR1 LGHNA and CDR2 YSLEER. Losses at the gene ends were 3 bases for V and 13 bases for J; bases not matched to a gene: 9. TCRdb's table, derived via immunoSEQ multiplex PCR, lists solely in-frame clones and lacks some. The profile shows 50,000 to 70,000 clones, 65% to 90% of them singletons. The sample comprised PBMCs. V gene TRBV4-3 combines with J gene TRBJ2-1; 7 bases are a match to TRBD2. The receptor's source is a human donor in good health. Some clones in this sample may be carry-over from other donors' samples. In DNA, the CDR3 is TGCGCCAGCAGCCAGTCATATCGCGGGAGCCAGTTCTTC. It translates to CASSQSYRGSQFF.